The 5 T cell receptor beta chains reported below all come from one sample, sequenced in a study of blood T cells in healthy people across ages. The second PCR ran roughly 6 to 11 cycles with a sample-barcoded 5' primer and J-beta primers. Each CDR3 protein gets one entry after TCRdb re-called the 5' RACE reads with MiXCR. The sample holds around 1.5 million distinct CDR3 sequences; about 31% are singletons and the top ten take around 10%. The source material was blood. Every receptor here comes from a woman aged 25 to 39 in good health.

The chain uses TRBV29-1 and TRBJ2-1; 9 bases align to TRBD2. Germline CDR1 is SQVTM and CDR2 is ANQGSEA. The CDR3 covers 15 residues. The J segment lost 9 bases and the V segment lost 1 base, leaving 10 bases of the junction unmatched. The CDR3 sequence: CSVEAREGLGSEQFF. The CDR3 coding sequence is TGCAGCGTTGAAGCGCGGGAGGGCCTGGGGAGTGAGCAGTTCTTC.

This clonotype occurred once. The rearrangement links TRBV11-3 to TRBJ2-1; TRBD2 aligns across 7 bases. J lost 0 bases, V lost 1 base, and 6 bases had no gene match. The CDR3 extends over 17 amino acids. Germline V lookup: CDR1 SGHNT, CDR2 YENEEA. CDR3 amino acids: CASSLGIPSGSYNEQFF. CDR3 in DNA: TGTGCCAGCAGCTTAGGTATTCCTAGCGGCTCCTACAATGAGCAGTTCTTC.

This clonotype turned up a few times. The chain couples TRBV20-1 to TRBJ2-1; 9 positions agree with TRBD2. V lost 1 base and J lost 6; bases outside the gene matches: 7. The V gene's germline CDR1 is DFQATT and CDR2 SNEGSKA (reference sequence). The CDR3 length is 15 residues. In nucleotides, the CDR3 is TGCAGTGCTAGAGGGTGGACTAGCGAGTTCAATGAGCAGTTCTTC. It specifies CSARGWTSEFNEQFF.

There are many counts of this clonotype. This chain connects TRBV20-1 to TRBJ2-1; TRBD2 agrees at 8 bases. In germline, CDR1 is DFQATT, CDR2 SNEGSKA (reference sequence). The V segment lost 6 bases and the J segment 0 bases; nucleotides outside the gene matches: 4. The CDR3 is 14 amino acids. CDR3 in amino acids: CSAKLAASYNEQFF. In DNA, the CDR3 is TGCAGTGCAAAACTAGCGGCCTCCTACAATGAGCAGTTCTTC.

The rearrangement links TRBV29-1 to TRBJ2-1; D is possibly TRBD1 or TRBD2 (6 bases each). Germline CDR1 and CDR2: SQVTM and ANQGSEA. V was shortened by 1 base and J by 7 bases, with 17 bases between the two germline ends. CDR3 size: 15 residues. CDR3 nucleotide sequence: TGCAGCGTTGAAGTAGCGGCGCAGGGGCGAAATGAGCAGTTCTTC. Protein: CSVEVAAQGRNEQFF.